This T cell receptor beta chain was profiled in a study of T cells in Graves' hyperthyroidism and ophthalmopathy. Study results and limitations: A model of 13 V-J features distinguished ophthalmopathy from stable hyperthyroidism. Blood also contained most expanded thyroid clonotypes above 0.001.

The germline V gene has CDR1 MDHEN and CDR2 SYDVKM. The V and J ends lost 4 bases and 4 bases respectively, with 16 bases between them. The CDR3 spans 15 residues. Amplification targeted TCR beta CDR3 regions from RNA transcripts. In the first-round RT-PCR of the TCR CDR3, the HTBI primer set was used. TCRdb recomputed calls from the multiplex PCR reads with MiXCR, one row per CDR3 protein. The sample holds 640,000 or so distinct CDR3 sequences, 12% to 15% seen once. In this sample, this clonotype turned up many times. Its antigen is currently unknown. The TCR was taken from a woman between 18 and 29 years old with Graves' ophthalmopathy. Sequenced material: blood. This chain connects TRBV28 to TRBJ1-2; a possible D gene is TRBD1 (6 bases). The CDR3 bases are TGTGCCAGCAGTTATTTGATAGGACAGATCTATGGCTACACCTTC. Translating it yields CASSYLIGQIYGYTF.